This T cell receptor (beta chain) was captured in a study of T cells in Graves' hyperthyroidism and ophthalmopathy. CDR3 length: 14 amino acids. The V end lost 4 bases, the J end lost 2 bases, and 15 bases lay between the germline ends. Germline V lookup: CDR1 SQVTM, CDR2 ANQGSEA. Newly diagnosed hyperthyroidism, duration under 2 months, in patients aged 18 to 65. Diagnosis relied on clinical symptoms, serum thyroxine and TRAb, thyroid ultrasound and orbital computed tomography. At least ten counts were recorded for this clonotype. Authors of the study amplified TCR beta CDR3 regions from RNA transcripts. The HTBI primer set served for first-round RT-PCR of the TCR CDR3. MiXCR, run by TCRdb on the multiplex PCR reads, gives a single entry per CDR3 protein. The repertoire holds a few hundred thousand distinct CDR3 sequences, with roughly 50% as singletons.

This TCR derives from a young woman with Graves' hyperthyroidism. Specimen: peripheral blood or thyroid tissue (not recorded which). The chain has TRBV29-1 and TRBJ2-7; D is ambiguous. This chain's CDR3 is CSVVDPPGTYEQYF. The CDR3 DNA follows: TGCAGCGTTGTTGACCCGCCAGGAACCTACGAGCAGTACTTC.